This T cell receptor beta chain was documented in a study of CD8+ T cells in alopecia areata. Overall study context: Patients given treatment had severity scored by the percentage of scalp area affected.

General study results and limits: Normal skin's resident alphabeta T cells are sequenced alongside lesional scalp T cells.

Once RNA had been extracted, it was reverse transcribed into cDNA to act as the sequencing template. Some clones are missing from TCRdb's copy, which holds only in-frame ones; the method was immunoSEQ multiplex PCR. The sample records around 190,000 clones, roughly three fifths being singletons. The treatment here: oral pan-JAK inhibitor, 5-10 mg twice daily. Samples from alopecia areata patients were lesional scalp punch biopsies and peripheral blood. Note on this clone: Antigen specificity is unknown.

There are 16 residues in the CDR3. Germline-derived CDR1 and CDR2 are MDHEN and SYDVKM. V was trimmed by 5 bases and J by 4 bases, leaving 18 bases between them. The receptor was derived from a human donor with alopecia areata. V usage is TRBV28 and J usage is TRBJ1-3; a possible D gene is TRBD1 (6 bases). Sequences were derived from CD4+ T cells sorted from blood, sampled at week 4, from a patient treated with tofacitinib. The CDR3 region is CASSPPRGRGGNTIYF. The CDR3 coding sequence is TGTGCCAGCAGTCCACCCCGGGGGCGAGGGGGAAACACCATATATTTT.